What follows are 13 T cell receptor beta chains derived from one specimen sequenced in a study of blood T cell repertoires in COVID-19. Assay: immunoSEQ multiplex PCR; the TCRdb copy retains only in-frame clones and omits some. This table holds about 130,000 clones, about 87% found once. The sample was peripheral blood. The receptors derive from a human donor in a cohort sampled during active COVID-19.

V is TRBV5-1 and J is TRBJ1-4, with unresolved D. The CDR3 has 13 amino acids. V shed 4 bases and J shed 4 bases, with 8 bases lying between them. CDR1 and CDR2 (germline): SGHRS, YFSETQ. CDR3 region: CASSPSVNEKLFF. In DNA, the CDR3 is TGCGCCAGCAGCCCATCGGTTAATGAAAAACTGTTTTTT.

This chain links TRBV6-6 with TRBJ2-3; the match to TRBD1 covers 8 bases. V shed 5 bases, J shed 5 bases, and the junction held 15 bases outside the gene matches. CDR1 is MNHNY and CDR2 is SVGAGI in the germline V gene (reference sequence). The length of the CDR3 is 17 residues. The CDR3 here is CASSRHTQGAFGDTQYF. CDR3 coding DNA: TGTGCCAGCAGTCGGCATACGCAGGGGGCTTTTGGAGATACGCAGTATTTT.

V is TRBV7-8 and J is TRBJ1-1; no clear D. Germline CDR1 reads SGHVS; CDR2 reads FQNEAQ. The CDR3 is 14 amino acids. The V gene lost 0 bases and the J gene lost 6 bases, with 11 bases spanning the gap. In DNA form, the CDR3 reads TGTGCCAGCAGCTTAGCGCCGGGGAATGCTGAAGCTTTCTTT. It specifies CASSLAPGNAEAFF.

This clone was observed a few times. The chain links TRBV5-6 to TRBJ1-1, with 9 bases lining up with TRBD1. Losses at the gene ends were 4 bases for V and 5 bases for J; bases not matched to a gene: 6. Per the germline V gene, CDR1 is SGHDT and CDR2 is YYEEEE. The CDR3 has 14 residues. The CDR3 DNA follows: TGTGCCAGCAGCCCTGACAGGGGGAGAACTGAAGCTTTCTTT. Its protein product is CASSPDRGRTEAFF.

This clone has a single count. This rearrangement joins TRBV18 to TRBJ2-5, with unresolved D. The CDR3 covers 13 residues. Germline loops: CDR1 KGHSH, CDR2 LQKENI. Trimming took off 6 bases at V and 1 base at J, with 9 bases between the two ends. The CDR3 nucleotides are TGTGCCAGCTCCCCTACCCTCCAAGAGACCCAGTACTTC. Protein product: CASSPTLQETQYF.

This rearrangement joins TRBV30 to TRBJ1-6; 9 positions agree with TRBD1. The CDR3 has 16 residues. V trimming: 2 bases; J trimming: 10 bases; junction bases outside the gene matches: 12. Germline CDR1 is GTSNPN and CDR2 is SVGIG (reference sequence). The CDR3 reads CAWSTGTGRRGSPLHF. The CDR3 DNA is TGTGCCTGGAGTACTGGGACAGGGAGACGAGGGTCACCCCTCCACTTT.

V gene TRBV2 combines with J gene TRBJ2-5; 9 bases match TRBD2. Looked up from germline, CDR1 is SNHLY and CDR2 is FYNNEI. The CDR3 extends over 14 amino acids. V was pared by 3 bases and J by 4 bases, with 3 bases of the junction left unmatched. This chain's CDR3 is CASSDALAGETQYF. In nucleotides, the CDR3 is TGTGCCAGCAGTGACGCACTAGCGGGAGAGACCCAGTACTTC.

The chain links TRBV7-2 to TRBJ2-7, with unresolved D. CDR1 and CDR2 (germline): SGHTA, FQGNSA. Trimming stripped 4 bases from V and 3 bases from J, with 10 bases between. This CDR3 has 13 amino acids. CDR3 loop: CASSSRVLYEQYF. In nucleotides, the CDR3 is TGTGCCAGCAGCTCCCGGGTCCTCTACGAGCAGTACTTC.

The CDR3 protein is CASSLFQGGQETQYF. CDR3 sequence (DNA): TGCGCCAGCAGCCTATTTCAGGGGGGCCAAGAGACCCAGTACTTC. This chain uses TRBV4-3 with TRBJ2-5; the D gene is possibly TRBD1 (7 bases). The CDR3 extends over 15 amino acids. In germline, CDR1 is LGHNA, CDR2 YSLEER. Trimming stripped 4 bases from V and 1 base from J, with 13 bases between.

The genes are TRBV2 and TRBJ1-1, with 8 bases lining up with TRBD1. Trimming at V came to 7 bases and at J to 1 base, leaving 8 bases not matched to a gene. CDR1 is SNHLY, CDR2 FYNNEI, per germline. CDR3 length equals 15 residues. The CDR3 DNA reads as TGTGCCAGCACCCTCGACAGGGGACCGAACACTGAAGCTTTCTTT. This codes for CASTLDRGPNTEAFF.

The CDR3 DNA sequence: TGTGCCAGCAGCACCCAGACAGGGAGTGCCCCAGATACGCAGTATTTT. Translated: CASSTQTGSAPDTQYF. V gene TRBV21-1 combines with J gene TRBJ2-3; TRBD1, the table's D call, was not compared with the DNA. TRBV21-1 constitutes a pseudogene. There are 16 residues in the CDR3.

The rearrangement links TRBV7-3 to TRBJ2-4; weak D call: TRBD1 (6 bases). The ends were cut back, 5 bases at V and 3 bases at J, with 29 bases in the middle. The CDR3 spans 20 residues. The germline gives CDR1 SGHTA, CDR2 FQGTGA. CDR3 residues: CASSPPITGTQEVGKNIQYF. The CDR3 DNA follows: TGTGCCAGCAGCCCACCGATAACCGGGACACAAGAAGTAGGCAAAAACATTCAGTACTTC.

V usage is TRBV6-5 and J usage is TRBJ1-6; no definite D call. The germline CDR1 and CDR2 sequences are MNHEY and SVGAGI. This CDR3 is built from 16 residues. With 4 bases removed from V and 6 bases from J, the gap between germline ends came to 16 bases. The CDR3 here is CASSSPGTSGNSPLHF. The DNA of the CDR3 is TGTGCCAGCAGTTCTCCCGGTACCTCTGGTAATTCACCCCTCCACTTT.